One sample yielded the 21 T cell receptor beta chains listed below, sequenced in a study of cytomegalovirus exposure and HLA in healthy donors (dated by TCRdb to 2017 to 2019). Library prep was done by the immunoSEQ multiplex PCR assay. For the multiplex PCR, a mixture combining 60 forward primers for TCR Vbeta segments and 13 reverse primers for TCR Jbeta segments was used. This immuneACCESS table, as held by TCRdb, lists in-frame sequences with V and J called but not all clones. Of the missing ones, under half trace to an unresolved V gene in checked studies; the others have no known cause. The sample table lists 200,000 to 250,000 clones, 85% to 90% of them with a count of one. Around 1.2% of the sample is in the top ten clones. The sequenced sample was PBMCs. The receptors come from a human donor in good health.

The chain recombines TRBV11-1 with TRBJ1-2; 9 positions agree with TRBD1. This CDR3 region has 14 residues. Per germline, CDR1 SGHAT and CDR2 FQDESV (reference sequence). The V segment lost 5 bases and the J segment 7 bases; nucleotides outside the gene matches: 8. In nucleotides, the CDR3 is TGTGCCAGCAGCAAACAGGGGGCCCTCGCTGGCTACACCTTC. It translates to CASSKQGALAGYTF.

This chain links TRBV5-1 with TRBJ2-5; 8 bases line up with TRBD2. After removal of 2 bases from V and 4 bases from J, the junction contained 7 bases not matched to a gene. CDR1 and CDR2 from the germline V gene are SGHRS and YFSETQ. This CDR3 is built from 15 residues. In nucleotides, the CDR3 is TGCGCCAGCAGCTTAAGCGGGGGCTTAGGAGAGACCCAGTACTTC. It specifies CASSLSGGLGETQYF. The full variable domain, rest sourced from reference TRBV5-1 and TRBJ2-5, is KAGVTQTPRYLIKTRGQQVTLSCSPISGHRSVSWYQQTPGQGLQFLFEYFSETQRNKGNFPGRFSGRQFSNSRSEMNVSTLELGDSALYLCASSLSGGLGETQYFGPGTRLLVL.

The chain employs TRBV10-3 and TRBJ2-2; 10 nucleotides align to TRBD1. The CDR3 is 14 amino acids. V dropped 6 bases and J dropped 10; count of bases not matched to a gene: 8. CDR1 is ENHRY and CDR2 is SYGVKD in the germline V gene. The CDR3 loop reads CAIRPTGGMKELFF. The CDR3 nucleotides read TGTGCCATCAGACCGACAGGGGGCATGAAGGAGCTGTTTTTT.

This chain connects TRBV27 to TRBJ1-2, with TRBD1 matching 7 bases. This CDR3 comprises 14 residues. CDR1 MNHEY and CDR2 SMNVEV come from the germline V gene (reference sequence). The V gene end was trimmed by 8 bases and the J gene end by 6 bases; junction bases not matched to a gene: 12. CDR3 coding DNA: TGTGCCAGCCGGAGGGGGCAGGGATTCGATGGCTACACCTTC. It translates to CASRRGQGFDGYTF.

A single count supports this clone. The rearrangement links TRBV27 to TRBJ1-4; the D is unclear. The CDR3 length is 15 residues. The V gene's germline CDR1 is MNHEY and CDR2 SMNVEV (reference sequence). V lost 0 bases and J 11 bases, leaving 16 bases between the germline ends. CDR3 coding DNA: TGTGCCAGCAGTTTATCGTTGACAACCAGAACCAAACTGTTTTTT. This sequence encodes CASSLSLTTRTKLFF.

The V call is TRBV5-1, the J call TRBJ2-3; D may be TRBD2 (5 bases). The length of the CDR3 is 14 residues. Trimming removed 4 bases at V and 3 bases at J, with 12 bases between. The germline V gene has CDR1 SGHRS and CDR2 YFSETQ. The CDR3 spells CASSPGGWTDTQYF. DNA of the CDR3: TGCGCCAGCAGCCCTGGAGGCTGGACAGATACGCAGTATTTT.

CDR3 DNA: TGTGCCAGCAGCTGGACTAGCGCCCGGGAAGGGACCCAGTACTTC. This sequence encodes CASSWTSAREGTQYF. V and J are TRBV5-5 and TRBJ2-5; 9 positions match TRBD2. CDR3 length: 15 residues. Germline-derived CDR1 and CDR2 are SGHKS and YYEKEE (reference sequence). V gave up 3 bases and J gave up 7 bases; unmatched junction bases: 10.

The V and J genes are TRBV10-3 and TRBJ2-3; 8 bases are shared with TRBD2. CDR3 length: 14 residues. Trimming took 7 bases from V and 3 from J; bases not matched to a gene: 6. Per the germline V gene, CDR1 is ENHRY and CDR2 is SYGVKD. The CDR3: CAINSGSRTDTQYF. CDR3 DNA: TGTGCCATCAACAGCGGGAGTAGGACAGATACGCAGTATTTT.

This rearrangement joins TRBV2 to TRBJ1-5; 7 nucleotides align to TRBD1. CDR3 length: 16 residues. Germline assignment: CDR1 SNHLY and CDR2 FYNNEI. The trim removed 2 bases at V and 4 bases at J, leaving 8 bases unmatched. The CDR3 region has the DNA TGTGCCAGCAGTGAAACCCAGGGGGTTGGGAATCAGCCCCAGCATTTT. This gives the protein CASSETQGVGNQPQHF.

The V gene is TRBV7-9, the J gene TRBJ1-4; 10 positions match TRBD1. The CDR3 has 15 amino acids. Per germline, CDR1 SEHNR and CDR2 FQNEAQ (reference sequence). The V segment lost 5 bases and the J segment 8 bases; nucleotides outside the gene matches: 8. This chain's CDR3 is CASSPTGTGVEKLFF. CDR3 sequence (DNA): TGTGCCAGCAGCCCCACCGGGACAGGGGTAGAAAAACTGTTTTTT.

This clone is a singleton in its sample. The genes are TRBV29-1 and TRBJ2-1; no definite D call. This CDR3 is 10 amino acids long. V was cut by 3 bases and J by 8 bases, with 5 bases left in between. Germline CDR1 reads SQVTM; CDR2 reads ANQGSEA. CDR3 residues: CSVERDEQFF. The CDR3 DNA reads TGCAGCGTTGAGAGAGATGAGCAGTTCTTC.

This chain joins TRBV14 and TRBJ2-1; TRBD2 agrees at 7 bases. CDR1 is SGHDN, CDR2 FVKESK, per germline. The CDR3 consists of 16 residues. V was clipped by 4 bases and J by 2 bases; unmatched bases: 8. CDR3 nucleotides: TGTGCCAGCAGCCCACTACTAGCGCCGACCTACAATGAGCAGTTCTTC. Protein product: CASSPLLAPTYNEQFF.

V gene TRBV5-4 combines with J gene TRBJ1-2; D is undetermined. CDR3 length: 15 amino acids. Germline V gene data show CDR1 as SGHNT and CDR2 as YYREEE (reference sequence). V was pared by 2 bases and J by 4 bases, with 15 bases between. CDR3 residues: CASSLPHSRGYGYTF. As DNA, the CDR3 is TGTGCCAGCAGCTTACCCCACTCTCGGGGCTATGGCTACACCTTC.

The V gene is TRBV5-4, the J gene TRBJ2-2; TRBD2 aligns across 8 bases. The CDR3 is made up of 17 amino acids. Germline CDR1 SGHNT, CDR2 YYREEE (reference sequence). V shed 4 bases and J 5 bases; nucleotides not matched to a gene: 13. The CDR3 loop reads CASSAGLGGPRTGELFF. The CDR3 nucleotides read TGTGCCAGCAGCGCGGGACTAGGTGGCCCAAGGACCGGGGAGCTGTTTTTT.

CDR3 in amino acids: CASSLAGTGRSPLHF. The CDR3, as DNA: TGCGCCAGCAGCTTGGCCGGGACAGGGCGATCACCCCTCCACTTT. V usage is TRBV5-1 and J usage is TRBJ1-6; TRBD1 matches 9 bases. The CDR3 contains 15 residues. V shed 0 bases and J 10 bases; nucleotides not matched to a gene: 5. In germline, CDR1 is SGHRS, CDR2 YFSETQ.

This chain uses TRBV5-6 with TRBJ2-1; D is possibly TRBD2 (7 bases). Germline CDR1 reads SGHDT; CDR2 reads YYEEEE. This CDR3 has 18 amino acids. Trimming cost V 5 bases and J 3 bases, with 24 bases left between them. CDR3 residues: CASSSGGIYREDYNEQFF. The CDR3 DNA is TGTGCCAGCAGTTCGGGGGGCATTTATCGGGAGGACTACAATGAGCAGTTCTTC.

For the CDR3, the DNA is TGCGCCAGCACCGAGGGACTAGCGATCGGGGACTACGAGCAGTACTTC. Translating gives CASTEGLAIGDYEQYF. V gene TRBV4-1 combines with J gene TRBJ2-7, with 10 bases lining up with TRBD2. This CDR3 spans 16 amino acids. After removal of 7 bases from V and 3 bases from J, the junction contained 12 bases not matched to a gene. The germline CDR1 and CDR2 sequences are MGHRA and YSYEKL.

The rearrangement uses TRBV4-3 and TRBJ2-1, with 7 bases matching TRBD2. V trimming: 0 bases; J trimming: 6 bases; junction bases outside the gene matches: 8. Per the germline V gene, CDR1 is LGHNA and CDR2 is YSLEER. This CDR3 is 16 amino acids long. The CDR3 DNA reads TGCGCCAGCAGCCAAGATACGGCGGGAGCCCTCAATGAGCAGTTCTTC. The encoded protein is CASSQDTAGALNEQFF.

The chain carries TRBV7-9 and TRBJ2-2; 8 positions agree with TRBD2. After removal of 5 bases from V and 5 bases from J, the junction contained 19 bases not matched to a gene. Per the germline V gene, CDR1 is SEHNR and CDR2 is FQNEAQ (reference sequence). The CDR3 has 19 amino acids. Written as DNA, the CDR3 is TGTGCCAGCAGCGCTAGCCTCGGGAGGGCCCCCTTCGGGACCGGGGAGCTGTTTTTT. As protein: CASSASLGRAPFGTGELFF.

The gene calls are TRBV6-6 and TRBJ2-1; the D is unclear. CDR3 length: 15 amino acids. V gave up 5 bases and J gave up 0 bases, with 11 bases separating them. In germline, CDR1 is MNHNY, CDR2 SVGAGI (reference sequence). For the CDR3, the DNA is TGTGCCAGCAGTCAAAAACAGAGCTCCTACAATGAGCAGTTCTTC. Translated, it gives CASSQKQSSYNEQFF.

The J gene is TRBJ2-7, the V gene TRBV15, with D tentatively TRBD1 (5 bases). V lost 1 base and J lost 2, with 12 bases in between. The CDR3 covers 15 residues. Germline V gene lookup returns CDR1 LNHNV and CDR2 YYDKDF (reference sequence). CDR3 DNA sequence: TGTGCCACCAGCAGAGGGGCAGGGAATCCCTACGAGCAGTACTTC. This gives the protein CATSRGAGNPYEQYF.